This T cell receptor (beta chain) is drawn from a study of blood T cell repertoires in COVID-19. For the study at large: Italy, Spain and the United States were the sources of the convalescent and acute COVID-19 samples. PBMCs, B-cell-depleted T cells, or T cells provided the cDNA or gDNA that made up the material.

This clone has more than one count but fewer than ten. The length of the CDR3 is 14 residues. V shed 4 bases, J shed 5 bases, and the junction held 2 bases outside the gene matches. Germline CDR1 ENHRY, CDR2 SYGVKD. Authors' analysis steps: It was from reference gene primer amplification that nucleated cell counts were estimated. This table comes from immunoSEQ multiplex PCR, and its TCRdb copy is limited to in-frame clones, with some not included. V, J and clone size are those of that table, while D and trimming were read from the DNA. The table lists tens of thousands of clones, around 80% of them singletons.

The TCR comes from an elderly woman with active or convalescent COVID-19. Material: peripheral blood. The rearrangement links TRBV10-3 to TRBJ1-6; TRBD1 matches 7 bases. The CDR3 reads CAISGDSNNSPLHF. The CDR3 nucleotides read TGTGCCATCAGTGGGGACAGTAATAATTCACCCCTCCACTTT.